This T cell receptor beta chain was captured by sequencing in a study of cytomegalovirus exposure and HLA in healthy donors. This CDR3 has 13 amino acids. Germline V lookup: CDR1 MNHEY, CDR2 SVGAGI. Trimming stripped 6 bases from V and 10 bases from J, with 16 bases between. PCR used 60 Vbeta primers and 13 Jbeta primers. TCRdb keeps only in-frame clones here, not all; method: immunoSEQ multiplex PCR. The sample carries about 120,000 clones, about 73% recorded once. The count of this clone is one. This sequence was found in a woman aged 30 to 39 in good health and CMV-seropositive. The V gene is TRBV6-5, the J gene TRBJ2-1; possibly TRBD2 for D (6 bases). Sequenced input: PBMCs. The CDR3 region is CASRTGLQAEQFF. Here the CDR3 DNA reads TGTGCCAGCAGAACGGGACTTCAGGCGGAGCAGTTCTTC.